Listed here is a single TCR beta chain. This sample was included in a study of sequential checkpoint blockade in melanoma. Treatment of the sample: randomized to nivolumab then ipilimumab (arm A) or the reverse (arm B). No patient had prior DNA-damaging chemotherapy. TCRdb's table, derived via immunoSEQ multiplex PCR, lists solely in-frame clones and lacks some. The data hold some 11,000 clones, with approximately 70% observed a single time. The material was CD8+ T cells sorted from blood (inferred from file names), obtained from a patient given nivolumab and ipilimumab in sequence. This TCR was recovered from a human donor with melanoma.

CDR3 sequence: CASSVGAEQYF. CDR3 bases: TGTGCCAGCAGCGTAGGAGCCGAGCAGTACTTC. The chain employs TRBV9 and TRBJ2-7; no definite D call. The V gene lost 0 bases and the J gene lost 6 bases, with 4 bases spanning the gap. The CDR3 loop spans 11 amino acids. The germline CDR1 and CDR2 sequences are SGDLS and YYNGEE. Complete variable domain (other parts from reference TRBV9 and TRBJ2-7): DSGVTQTPKHLITATGQRVTLRCSPRSGDLSVYWYQQSLDQGLQFLIQYYNGEERAKGNILERFSAQQFPDLHSELNLSSLELGDSALYFCASSVGAEQYFGPGTRLTVT.